This is a list of T cell receptor beta chains from one sample in a study of spatial heterogeneity in lung cancer. One entry per CDR3 protein results from TCRdb running MiXCR on the 5' RACE reads. The top ten hold about 20% of the sample, which has roughly 10,000 distinct CDR3 sequences, 7% to 9% seen once. Sequences were derived from lung tumor tissue, sampled at surgery. The origin of the receptors is a male donor with early-stage non-small cell lung cancer. Each CDR3 is given with its conserved first and last residue. A D gene is named only where the DNA matches it firmly. Clone sizes are given selectively: once, few, many, or a class where the clone is expanded.

D	J	size	V	DNA	CDR3
TRBD2	TRBJ2-3	few	TRBV20-1	TGCAGTGCTAGAGGTGGACTAGGAGATACGCAGTATTTT	CSARGGLGDTQYF
TRBD1	TRBJ2-7	-	TRBV5-1	TGCGCCAGCAGCTTGGGGACAGGGGGCCGGGAGCAGTACTTC	CASSLGTGGREQYF
-	TRBJ2-1	-	TRBV5-1	TGCGCCAGCAGCTTGGGGACGGGGAACAATGAGCAGTTCTTC	CASSLGTGNNEQFF
-	TRBJ2-7	-	TRBV20-1	TGCAGTGCTAGTAGGGCGGGAACAAGCTCCTACGAGCAGTACTTC	CSASRAGTSSYEQYF
TRBD1	TRBJ1-2	many	TRBV19	TGTGCCAGTAGTATCGGGGACAGGGGGCGAGGCTACACCTTC	CASSIGDRGRGYTF
-	TRBJ2-1	-	TRBV5-1	TGCGCCAGCACCTCTAGCTCCTACAATGAGCAGTTCTTC	CASTSSSYNEQFF
-	TRBJ2-5	-	TRBV20-1	TGCAGCTGGAGGCGGGGTGAGGAGACCCAGTACTTC	CSWRRGEETQYF
-	TRBJ2-3	many	TRBV7-2	TGTGCCAGCAGCCAAGATTTCACAGATACGCAGTATTTT	CASSQDFTDTQYF
-	TRBJ2-4	-	TRBV20-1	TGCAGTGCCCCGAACAGAGCCAAAAACATTCAGTACTTC	CSAPNRAKNIQYF
TRBD1	TRBJ2-7	many	TRBV28	TGTGCCAGCAGTTTCGGGACAGGGGGCAACGAGCAGTACTTC	CASSFGTGGNEQYF
-	TRBJ2-3	-	TRBV24-1	TGTGCCACCAGTGGGAATACAGGAGAACCAGATACGCAGTATTTT	CATSGNTGEPDTQYF
-	TRBJ2-7	many	TRBV12-3/TRBV12-4	TGTGCCAGCAGTTTAGGAGAGGCGCAGTACTTC	CASSLGEAQYF
-	TRBJ1-6	many	TRBV30	TGTGCCTGGAGTGTAGCAGCAAATTCACCCCTCCACTTT	CAWSVAANSPLHF
-	TRBJ1-2	few	TRBV3-1	TGTGCCAGCAGCCCCCACGAGGACAGCTACTATGGCTACACCTTC	CASSPHEDSYYGYTF
-	TRBJ2-6	medium-sized	TRBV12-3/TRBV12-4	TGTGCCAGCAGTCCTCGGACGGGGGTCGTCCTGACTTTC	CASSPRTGVVLTF
-	TRBJ1-2	many	TRBV6-1	TGTGCCAGCAGTGAAGCGGAAGGGAGGGGCTATGGCTACACCTTC	CASSEAEGRGYGYTF
-	TRBJ1-2	many	TRBV30	TGTGCCTGGAGTGCGGACTCCCCGACGGATGGCTACACCTTC	CAWSADSPTDGYTF
TRBD1	TRBJ1-5	many	TRBV30	TGTGCCGGGGGACAGGGTAGCAATCAGCCCCAGCATTTT	CAGGQGSNQPQHF
-	TRBJ1-1	-	TRBV7-9	TGTGCCAGCAGCCCCCGTACAGGACTGAACACTGAAGCTTTCTTT	CASSPRTGLNTEAFF
TRBD1	TRBJ1-1	medium-sized	TRBV29-1	TGCAGCGTAACCGACAGGGGGCGCGGCACTGAAGCTTTCTTT	CSVTDRGRGTEAFF
-	TRBJ2-7	many	TRBV13	TGTGCCAGCAGCCCAGCCGGGGTCCACTACGAGCAGTACTTC	CASSPAGVHYEQYF
-	TRBJ2-5	many	TRBV9	TGTGCCAGCAGCGTAGGGGCCTGGGACAACCAAGAGACCCAGTACTTC	CASSVGAWDNQETQYF
-	TRBJ1-2	many	TRBV20-1	TGCAGCTCTTATGGCTACACCTTC	CSSYGYTF
TRBD2	TRBJ2-3	few	TRBV10-2	TGCGCCAGCAGTGATAGCGGGGGCTCAGATACGCAGTATTTT	CASSDSGGSDTQYF
TRBD2	TRBJ2-7	many	TRBV4-1	TGCGCCAGCAGCCAAGTTAGCGGGGGGCACTACGAGCAGTACTTC	CASSQVSGGHYEQYF
TRBD1	TRBJ1-1	few	TRBV20-1	TGCAGTGCTTTAGACAGGGCAAGAATTATGAACACTGAAGCTTTCTTT	CSALDRARIMNTEAFF
-	TRBJ2-1	many	TRBV6-1	TGTGCCAGCAGTGCCCACAGTCAGGTGTCCTACAATGAGCAGTTCTTC	CASSAHSQVSYNEQFF
-	TRBJ2-1	-	TRBV9	TGTGCCAGCAGCGCCTTTTGGTCCCCCAATGAGCAGTTCTTC	CASSAFWSPNEQFF
-	TRBJ2-3	many	TRBV10-3	TGTGCCATCAGTGTTGTGAGCGCAGATACGCAGTATTTT	CAISVVSADTQYF
-	TRBJ1-5	many	TRBV7-2	TGTGCCAGCAGCTTAGCAGAGGACCGGCCCCAGCATTTT	CASSLAEDRPQHF
-	TRBJ2-7	many	TRBV29-1	TGCAGCGTTGAAGTCCCGGGGGTGGCCTACGAGCAGTACTTC	CSVEVPGVAYEQYF
TRBD2	TRBJ2-5	many	TRBV2	TGTGCCAGCAAGCCTAGCGGGGGGGCTTCGACCCAGTACTTC	CASKPSGGASTQYF
-	TRBJ2-2	medium-sized	TRBV11-3	TGTGCCAGCAGCCGGGACACCGGGGAGCTGTTTTTT	CASSRDTGELFF
-	TRBJ2-1	many	TRBV2	TGTGCCAGCAGTGAATGGGGGGTTAGCTCCTACAATGAGCAGTTCTTC	CASSEWGVSSYNEQFF
TRBD2	TRBJ2-2	many	TRBV9	TGTGCCAGCAGCGTAGCCCGGGGAGCGGGGGGTACCGGGGAGCTGTTTTTT	CASSVARGAGGTGELFF
TRBD1	TRBJ1-5	many	TRBV6-6	TGTGCCAGCAGTGTGACAGGGTCCCCCGGGCCCCAGCATTTT	CASSVTGSPGPQHF
-	TRBJ2-2	many	TRBV3-1	TGTGCCAGCAGCCCAGGAGGAGGCCTCGGGTCGGCCGGGGAGCTGTTTTTT	CASSPGGGLGSAGELFF
-	TRBJ1-5	many	TRBV28	TGTGCCAGCAGTTTATTAGTCCGGGGAGGTCAGCCCCAGCATTTT	CASSLLVRGGQPQHF
TRBD2	TRBJ2-1	medium-sized	TRBV29-1	TGCAGCGTTTCCCCCGGACTAGCGGGGGACAATGAGCAGTTCTTC	CSVSPGLAGDNEQFF
TRBD1	TRBJ1-2	-	TRBV29-1	TGCAGCGTCTTGGGACAGACGAAAAACTATGGCTACACCTTC	CSVLGQTKNYGYTF
-	TRBJ2-1	many	TRBV18	TGTGCCAGCGCCCCAGGGACGGGGTCCTACAATGAGCAGTTCTTC	CASAPGTGSYNEQFF
TRBD1	TRBJ1-2	many	TRBV10-3	TGTGCCATCAGTGATGACAGGGCAGGCTATGGCTACACCTTC	CAISDDRAGYGYTF
-	TRBJ2-5	many	TRBV7-9	TGTGCCAGCAGCTTCGCAGGGCGAGCCGAGACCCAGTACTTC	CASSFAGRAETQYF
-	TRBJ2-1	few	TRBV27	TGTGCCAGCAGTTTATATTCCCTTTTGGTGGTGCACAATGAGCAGTTCTTC	CASSLYSLLVVHNEQFF
-	TRBJ1-1	many	TRBV6-1	TGTGCCAGCAGTGCGCTTGGGGGAAGGTCCACTGAAGCTTTCTTT	CASSALGGRSTEAFF
TRBD1	TRBJ2-5	many	TRBV7-2	TGTGCCAGCAGCTCTGGACAGGGGAAAGAGACCCAGTACTTC	CASSSGQGKETQYF
-	TRBJ2-7	many	TRBV20-1	TGCAGTGCCGCCCGAGCGGAGGGGTCCTACGAGCAGTACTTC	CSAARAEGSYEQYF
-	TRBJ1-5	many	TRBV6-2/TRBV6-3	TGTGCCAGCCCCCCGAGCCGTCCGGGGTACAATCAGCCCCAGCATTTT	CASPPSRPGYNQPQHF
-	TRBJ2-4	medium-sized	TRBV7-3	TGTGCCAGCAGCTCGCAGGGTGGCAAAAACATTCAGTACTTC	CASSSQGGKNIQYF
-	TRBJ2-3	many	TRBV28	TGTGCCAGCATTAAAGGAGGGGCTAGTACAGATACGCAGTATTTT	CASIKGGASTDTQYF
TRBD2	TRBJ2-1	many	TRBV20-1	TGCAGTGCTAGGAGACTAGCGGGAGGAAATGAGCAGTTCTTC	CSARRLAGGNEQFF
-	TRBJ2-6	-	TRBV4-2	TGTGCCAGCAGCCAAGATGGGCCGGGGGAACTCTCTGGGGCCAACGTCCTGACTTTC	CASSQDGPGELSGANVLTF
-	TRBJ2-5	many	TRBV12-5	TGTGCTAGTGGTTTGTCTCACGGAGAGACCCAGTACTTC	CASGLSHGETQYF
TRBD2	TRBJ2-2	many	TRBV19	TGTGCCAGTAGGTTTGCGGGGGACACCGGGGAGCTGTTTTTT	CASRFAGDTGELFF
TRBD2	TRBJ2-5	many	TRBV20-1	TGCAGTGCTAGAGTGGGACTAGAAGAGACCCAGTACTTC	CSARVGLEETQYF